The 4 T cell receptor beta chains below all came from one sample that was sequenced in a study of cytomegalovirus exposure and HLA in healthy donors. Both 60 Vbeta primers and 13 Jbeta primers went into the PCR. Clones were sequenced by immunoSEQ multiplex PCR, and TCRdb holds only the in-frame ones, with some missing. This sample has 95,000 to 150,000 clones, with 80% found just once. Sequenced: PBMCs. The receptor source for this set is a man between 25 and 39 years old in good health and CMV-seronegative.

The chain combines TRBV19 with TRBJ1-5; 9 bases agree with TRBD1. This CDR3 has 18 residues. Germline loops: CDR1 LNHDA, CDR2 SQIVND (reference sequence). V lost 7 bases and J lost 0; bases outside the gene matches: 13. CDR3 coding DNA: TGTGCCAGTACTTCCCTACGACAGGGGGATTATAGCAATCAGCCCCAGCATTTT. Its translation: CASTSLRQGDYSNQPQHF.

CDR3 in amino acids: CASSSGGFYEQYF. In DNA form, the CDR3 reads TGCGCCAGCAGCTCCGGCGGGTTCTACGAGCAGTACTTC. V usage is TRBV5-1 and J usage is TRBJ2-7; maybe TRBD2 (5 bases). CDR3 length equals 13 residues. Germline lookup yields CDR1 SGHRS and CDR2 YFSETQ. Trimming stripped 3 bases from V and 3 bases from J, with 10 bases between.

V and J are TRBV19 and TRBJ2-7; 8 bases align to TRBD2. V was clipped by 10 bases and J by 2 bases; unmatched bases: 13. Germline V lookup: CDR1 LNHDA, CDR2 SQIVND (reference sequence). The CDR3 loop spans 15 amino acids. CDR3 loop: CATMAAAGETYEQYF. In DNA, the CDR3 is TGTGCCACCATGGCTGCAGCGGGGGAAACCTACGAGCAGTACTTC.

The rearrangement links TRBV10-1 to TRBJ2-2, with D perhaps TRBD2 (7 bases). V dropped 0 bases and J dropped 6 bases, with 17 bases sitting between them. The CDR3 is made up of 17 amino acids. CDR1 and CDR2 from the germline V gene are WNHNN and SYGVQD (reference sequence). CDR3 bases: TGCGCCAGCAGTGAGTCGACCAGGGAGGGGGGTGCCGGGGAGCTGTTTTTT. The encoded protein is CASSESTREGGAGELFF.